Below are 6 T cell receptor beta chains sequenced from a single sample in a study of early T cells in non-severe SARS-CoV-2 infection. TCRdb itself ran the 5' RACE reads through MiXCR, one entry per CDR3 protein. Of around 70,000 distinct CDR3 sequences in the sample, 12% were seen once. Sequenced sample: whole blood. The receptors derive from an adult who was a healthcare worker with PCR-confirmed SARS-CoV-2 infection or an uninfected control (not recorded which).

In its sample, this clonotype was seen many times. The chain carries TRBV7-2 and TRBJ2-2; D call uncertain. The CDR3 totals 17 residues. Trimming removed 5 bases at V and 4 bases at J, with 20 bases between. CDR1 and CDR2 (germline): SGHTA, FQGNSA. The DNA of the CDR3 is TGTGCCAGCAGCCTAGACCCCGCGCGCAGTGGCACCGGGGAGCTGTTTTTT. Its translation is CASSLDPARSGTGELFF.

This clonotype has ten or more counts. V gene TRBV7-8 combines with J gene TRBJ1-4; D may be TRBD1 (5 bases). Trimming left V 3 bases short and J 0 bases short, with 11 bases between. The germline CDR1 and CDR2 sequences are SGHVS and FQNEAQ. The CDR3 is 16 amino acids. The CDR3 reads CASSFSQGATNEKLFF. In DNA, the CDR3 is TGTGCCAGCAGCTTTTCCCAGGGAGCAACTAATGAAAAACTGTTTTTT.

The V gene is TRBV12-3 or TRBV12-4, the J gene TRBJ2-1, with 7 bases that match TRBD1. V was clipped by 10 bases and J by 9 bases; unmatched bases: 12. The CDR3 extends over 13 amino acids. In nucleotides, the CDR3 is TGTGCCACCAATAGGAGAGGGGGCAGTGAGCAGTTCTTC. It translates to CATNRRGGSEQFF.

In its sample, this clonotype was seen many times. The chain combines TRBV28 with TRBJ1-2, with D maybe TRBD1 (5 bases). This CDR3 comprises 13 residues. V lost 7 bases, J lost 0 bases, and 9 bases lay in between. The V gene's germline CDR1 is MDHEN and CDR2 SYDVKM. CDR3 sequence reads: CASTTTANYGYTF. The DNA of the CDR3 is TGTGCCAGCACCACGACAGCTAACTATGGCTACACCTTC.

V is TRBV9 and J is TRBJ2-3; no firm D call. The CDR3 has 15 amino acids. Trimming took 0 bases from V and 6 from J, leaving 14 bases between them. Germline CDR1 SGDLS, CDR2 YYNGEE. Written as DNA, the CDR3 is TGTGCCAGCAGCGTAGCCTCCCCAACGGCTGATACGCAGTATTTT. Translating gives CASSVASPTADTQYF.

The CDR3 here is CASSLAPLSGGELFF. CDR3 DNA: TGCGCCAGCAGCTTGGCGCCCCTTAGCGGCGGGGAGCTGTTTTTT. The chain employs TRBV5-1 and TRBJ2-2; weak D call: TRBD2 (6 bases). CDR3 length equals 15 residues. Germline V gene sequence: CDR1 SGHRS, CDR2 YFSETQ. Trimming shortened V by 0 bases and J by 7 bases, and 13 bases separated the two germline ends.